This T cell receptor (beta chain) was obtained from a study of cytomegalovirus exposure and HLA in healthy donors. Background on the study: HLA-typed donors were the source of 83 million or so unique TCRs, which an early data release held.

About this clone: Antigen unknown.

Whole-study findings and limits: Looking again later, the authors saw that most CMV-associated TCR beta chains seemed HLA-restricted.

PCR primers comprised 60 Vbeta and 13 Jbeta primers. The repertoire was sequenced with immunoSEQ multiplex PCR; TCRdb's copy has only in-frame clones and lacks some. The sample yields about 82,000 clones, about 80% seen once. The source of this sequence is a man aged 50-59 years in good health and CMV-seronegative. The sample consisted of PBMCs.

CDR3 DNA: TGTGCCAGCAGCTTTAAGGACAGGGGATCTATGAACACTGAAGCTTTCTTT. Encoded protein: CASSFKDRGSMNTEAFF. The rearrangement joins TRBV9 to TRBJ1-1; 9 bases are shared with TRBD1. The germline gives CDR1 SGDLS, CDR2 YYNGEE. The CDR3 extends over 17 amino acids. V lost 4 bases and J lost 0; bases outside the gene matches: 10. The full variable domain, completed using reference TRBV9 and TRBJ1-1, is DSGVTQTPKHLITATGQRVTLRCSPRSGDLSVYWYQQSLDQGLQFLIQYYNGEERAKGNILERFSAQQFPDLHSELNLSSLELGDSALYFCASSFKDRGSMNTEAFFGQGTRLTVV.